This T cell receptor (beta chain) was identified during a study of CD8+ T cells in alopecia areata. Study-wide context: Tofacitinib was taken orally by treated patients, and the dose was 5 to 10 mg twice daily.

The V gene lost 6 bases and the J gene lost 2 bases, with 13 bases spanning the gap. This CDR3 is built from 14 residues. Germline V gene data show CDR1 as SNHLY and CDR2 as FYNNEI. The authors extracted RNA and reverse transcribed it into cDNA as the sequencing template. Method: immunoSEQ multiplex PCR; TCRdb's copy keeps in-frame clones and lacks some. The data contain about 98,000 clones, around 44% of them singletons. Alopecia areata patients had lesional scalp punch biopsies and peripheral blood taken from them. This chain joins TRBV2 and TRBJ2-5; TRBD2 is a possible D gene (5 bases). This clonotype originated in a human donor with alopecia areata. Sample: CD4+ T cells sorted from blood. CDR3 amino acids: CASRGAVRQETQYF. The CDR3 DNA sequence: TGTGCCAGCAGGGGAGCGGTCAGACAAGAGACCCAGTACTTC. The whole variable domain, remainder taken from reference TRBV2 and TRBJ2-5, is EPEVTQTPSHQVTQMGQEVILRCVPISNHLYFYWYRQILGQKVEFLVSFYNNEISEKSEIFDDQFSVERPDGSNFTLKIRSTKLEDSAMYFCASRGAVRQETQYFGPGTRLLVL.